This is a list of T cell receptor beta chains from one sample in a study of T cell repertoires and HLA-DP antigens. These receptors' targets are unknown. Produced via immunoSEQ multiplex PCR; TCRdb's table is partial and in-frame only. The sample lists around 90,000 clones; about 89% were seen once. The sequencing sample was made of CD4+ T cells from PBMCs. The receptors stem from a man aged 50-60 years in good health and CMV-seronegative. Each CDR3 is given with its conserved first and last residue. Each record gives: V gene, clone size, D gene, J gene, CDR3 length, CDR3 DNA, CDR3 protein. The D gene is left open where the match is weak. Clone size is not always given. Where it is, it says once, few, many or a class for expanded clones.

TRBV15,.,.,TRBJ2-7,15,TGTGCCACCAGCCCGCAGGCCTCAGGGGCGGGCGAGCAGTACTTC,CATSPQASGAGEQYF
TRBV5-1,.,TRBD1,TRBJ1-2,13,TGCGCCAGCAGCCGACAGGGGGAATATGGCTACACCTTC,CASSRQGEYGYTF
TRBV6-5,once,TRBD2,TRBJ2-5,12,TGTGCCAGCAATCGGGAGGGAAAGACCCAGTACTTC,CASNREGKTQYF
TRBV19,.,TRBD1,TRBJ1-2,13,TGTGCCAGTAGTAAAGACAGGGTACGGGGCCCGACCTTC,CASSKDRVRGPTF
TRBV19,.,.,TRBJ2-7,15,TGTGCCAGTAGTATGTCCCAAGGGAATTTGGACGAGCAGTACTTC,CASSMSQGNLDEQYF
TRBV7-7,.,.,TRBJ2-3,15,TGTGCTAGCAGCTCGAACAGGGACCGGACAGATACGCAGTATTTT,CASSSNRDRTDTQYF
TRBV4-1,.,.,TRBJ2-2,17,TGCGCCAGCAGCCAAGCTCGGGGATTGGGGAACACCGGGGAGCTGTTTTTT,CASSQARGLGNTGELFF
TRBV29-1,.,.,TRBJ1-2,12,TGCAGCGTCGACGGACAGCCTTCAGGCTACACCTTC,CSVDGQPSGYTF
TRBV6-5,.,.,TRBJ2-3,13,TGTGCCAGCAGCTTACTAACCGGTGGCACGCAGTATTTT,CASSLLTGGTQYF
TRBV4-1,.,.,TRBJ2-3,17,TGCGCCAGCAGCCAAGATTTTAGGACCGCGAGCACAGATACGCAGTATTTT,CASSQDFRTASTDTQYF
TRBV5-1,.,TRBD2,TRBJ2-5,15,TGCGCCAGCAGCTTGAACGGGAGGAGCCAAGAGACCCAGTACTTC,CASSLNGRSQETQYF
TRBV27,.,.,TRBJ2-1,16,TGTGCCAGCACCACCCTAATGGGGGTGTCCTACAATGAGCAGTTCTTC,CASTTLMGVSYNEQFF
TRBV6-1,.,TRBD1,TRBJ2-3,15,TGTGCCAGCAGTGACGGGACAGGGGGCACAGATACGCAGTATTTT,CASSDGTGGTDTQYF
TRBV27,.,TRBD2,TRBJ2-3,16,TGTGCCAGCTCCCGTAATAGCGGGAGGAGGGGAGATACGCAGTATTTT,CASSRNSGRRGDTQYF